The next 17 T cell receptor beta chains were all read from a single sample in a study of blood T cell repertoires in COVID-19. The method was immunoSEQ multiplex PCR; TCRdb's version includes in-frame clones alone and lacks a portion of them. There are hundreds of thousands of clones in the sample; approximately 81% occur only once, and 3.6% lies in the top ten. The source material was peripheral blood. Receptors were obtained from a woman of 80 years or more with acute or convalescent COVID-19.

V usage is TRBV5-6 and J usage is TRBJ1-1; D is possibly TRBD1 (5 bases). The length of the CDR3 is 15 residues. The V gene's germline CDR1 is SGHDT and CDR2 YYEEEE. Trimming left V 0 bases short and J 2 bases short, with 11 bases between. CDR3 sequence (DNA): TGTGCCAGCAGCTTGGGTGCGCAGGGCAACACTGAAGCTTTCTTT. Translated: CASSLGAQGNTEAFF.

The chain employs TRBV9 and TRBJ2-6; the match to TRBD1 covers 9 bases. The CDR3 is 17 residues long. V trimming: 0 bases; J trimming: 3 bases; junction bases outside the gene matches: 4. Germline loops: CDR1 SGDLS, CDR2 YYNGEE. The DNA for the CDR3 is TGTGCCAGCAGCGTAGAACAGGGGGCGAGTGGGGCCAACGTCCTGACTTTC. Protein product: CASSVEQGASGANVLTF.

The chain has TRBV5-8 and TRBJ1-4; D possibly corresponds to TRBD1 (5 bases). V lost 4 bases and J lost 2, with 12 bases in between. The CDR3 has 15 amino acids. Germline V gives CDR1 SGHTS, CDR2 YDEGEE. The DNA of the CDR3 is TGTGCCAGCAGCGCCTGGCGGGGGACTAATGAAAAACTGTTTTTT. Its protein product is CASSAWRGTNEKLFF.

Here the CDR3 reads CASSVAEGYTEAFF. The CDR3 DNA is TGTGCCAGCAGCGTAGCCGAGGGCTACACTGAAGCTTTCTTT. The chain employs TRBV9 and TRBJ1-1; unclear D gene. V dropped 0 bases and J dropped 3 bases, with 9 bases sitting between them. Germline CDR1 reads SGDLS; CDR2 reads YYNGEE. The CDR3 extends over 14 amino acids.

The rearrangement uses TRBV6-5 and TRBJ1-2, with 7 bases aligning to TRBD1. The CDR3 covers 15 residues. CDR1 and CDR2 (germline): MNHEY, SVGAGI. V trimming: 7 bases; J trimming: 3 bases; junction bases outside the gene matches: 11. As DNA, the CDR3 is TGTGCCAGCAAAGGGGGCGTCCAGGGACACTATGGCTACACCTTC. Its translation is CASKGGVQGHYGYTF.

This chain joins TRBV6-5 and TRBJ1-2; perhaps TRBD1 as D (5 bases). V dropped 6 bases and J dropped 0 bases, with 11 bases sitting between them. CDR1 and CDR2 (germline): MNHEY, SVGAGI. The CDR3 runs 14 residues. The CDR3 DNA reads as TGTGCCAGCAGATCTGACAGTGCTAACTATGGCTACACCTTC. Protein product: CASRSDSANYGYTF.

This chain uses TRBV4-3 with TRBJ1-1; tentatively, D is TRBD1 (5 bases). The length of the CDR3 is 13 residues. Germline CDR1 is LGHNA and CDR2 is YSLEER. The ends were cut back, 0 bases at V and 11 bases at J, with 13 bases in the middle. CDR3 protein: CASSQDAGWGAFF. The CDR3 DNA follows: TGCGCCAGCAGCCAAGATGCGGGGTGGGGGGCTTTCTTT.

This chain connects TRBV6-2 or TRBV6-3 to TRBJ2-5; 7 bases fit TRBD2. The CDR3 has 14 amino acids. Germline loops: CDR1 MNHEY, CDR2 SVGEGT. V shed 2 bases, J shed 4 bases, and the junction held 4 bases outside the gene matches. The CDR3 DNA sequence: TGTGCCAGCAGTTACCGGAGCGGGGCAGAGACCCAGTACTTC. This sequence encodes CASSYRSGAETQYF.

The chain combines TRBV5-8 with TRBJ1-1, with D possibly being TRBD1 (5 bases). The CDR3 sequence is 13 residues long. CDR1 is SGHTS and CDR2 is YDEGEE in the germline V gene. The V gene lost 5 bases and the J gene lost 5 bases, with 13 bases spanning the gap. The CDR3 reads CASSSLGGTEAFF. In nucleotides, the CDR3 is TGTGCCAGCAGTTCTCTGGGGGGGACTGAAGCTTTCTTT.

The chain has TRBV9 and TRBJ1-1; tentatively, D is TRBD1 (5 bases). Trimming cost V 4 bases and J 1 base, with 17 bases left between them. Germline CDR1 is SGDLS and CDR2 is YYNGEE. This CDR3 has 16 amino acids. CDR3 sequence (DNA): TGTGCCAGCAGCCCGCAGGCGGGACGGAGGAACACTGAAGCTTTCTTT. As protein: CASSPQAGRRNTEAFF.

The rearrangement joins TRBV18 to TRBJ2-3, with a possible D match to TRBD2 (7 bases). Germline CDR1 KGHSH, CDR2 LQKENI. V lost 2 bases, J lost 1 base, and 10 bases lay in between. The CDR3 loop spans 15 amino acids. The CDR3 DNA follows: TGTGCCAGCTCACCAGCGGGGGCCCGCACAGATACGCAGTATTTT. It specifies CASSPAGARTDTQYF.

The chain links TRBV5-1 to TRBJ1-6; 9 positions agree with TRBD1. The CDR3 has 14 amino acids. V gave up 2 bases and J gave up 10 bases; unmatched junction bases: 4. Germline lookup yields CDR1 SGHRS and CDR2 YFSETQ. In DNA form, the CDR3 reads TGCGCCAGCAGCTTACAGGGGGCTCTATCACCCCTCCACTTT. This codes for CASSLQGALSPLHF.

The J gene is TRBJ1-2, the V gene TRBV4-2; 9 bases line up with TRBD1. The CDR3 length is 14 residues. The V gene end was trimmed by 6 bases and the J gene end by 7 bases; junction bases not matched to a gene: 9. Germline CDR1 and CDR2: LGHNA and YNFKEQ. The CDR3 coding sequence is TGTGCCAGCAGTCTGACGGGACAGGGAGGTGGCTACACCTTC. Amino acids: CASSLTGQGGGYTF.

V and J are TRBV7-2 and TRBJ1-3, with D perhaps TRBD1 (5 bases). In germline, CDR1 is SGHTA, CDR2 FQGNSA. The CDR3 length is 15 residues. The V end was cut by 5 bases, the J end by 1 base, with 12 bases between. The CDR3 here is CASSPRGGSGNTIYF. The DNA of the CDR3 is TGTGCCAGCAGCCCCCGGGGGGGTTCTGGAAACACCATATATTTT.

The V call is TRBV9, the J call TRBJ2-3, with a possible D match to TRBD1 (6 bases). CDR1 is SGDLS, CDR2 YYNGEE, per germline. The ends were cut back, 5 bases at V and 5 bases at J, with 12 bases in the middle. The CDR3 sequence is 13 residues long. The CDR3 sequence is CASSFVQGDTQYF. In DNA, the CDR3 is TGTGCCAGCAGTTTCGTACAGGGAGATACGCAGTATTTT.

This chain uses TRBV2 with TRBJ2-2; 7 positions match TRBD2. This CDR3 is built from 15 residues. Per germline, CDR1 SNHLY and CDR2 FYNNEI. V lost 7 bases, J lost 4 bases, and 9 bases stayed unmatched. CDR3 in amino acids: CASKIITSATGELFF. The CDR3 DNA follows: TGTGCCAGCAAAATAATAACTAGCGCCACCGGGGAGCTGTTTTTT.

The chain uses TRBV7-9 and TRBJ1-4, with D uncertain. CDR1 is SEHNR and CDR2 is FQNEAQ in the germline V gene (reference sequence). V was shortened by 5 bases and J by 8 bases, with 21 bases between the two germline ends. The CDR3 covers 16 residues. The CDR3 DNA follows: TGTGCCAGCAGCCACCAAATGACCCATTCGGGGGAAAAACTGTTTTTT. Protein sequence: CASSHQMTHSGEKLFF. The full variable domain, with the rest looked up from reference TRBV7-9 and TRBJ1-4, is DTGVSQNPRHKITKRGQNVTFRCDPISEHNRLYWYRQTLGQGPEFLTYFQNEAQLEKSRLLSDRFSAERPKGSFSTLEIQRTEQGDSAMYLCASSHQMTHSGEKLFFGSGTQLSVL.